This T cell receptor beta chain was captured in a study of T cells after yellow fever vaccination. In the study overall: Preparing low-cell-number fractions relied on SMART-Seq v4 Ultra Low Input. The study, taken as a whole, reports: Overlap between CD4 and CD8 compartments was detected for a small share of clonotypes. Abundant bulk-derived clonotypes could contaminate FACS-sorted repertoires. Clones that expanded after primary vaccination mostly reappeared after the booster (approximately 96% CD4, 88% CD8).

This clonotype has more than one count but fewer than ten. As yet, its antigen is unknown. MiXCR, run by TCRdb on the 5' RACE reads, gives a single entry per CDR3 protein. The profile shows about 550,000 distinct CDR3 sequences, about 19% of them singletons. CDR3 length equals 14 residues. V lost 1 base and J 0 bases, leaving 8 bases between the germline ends. CDR1 and CDR2 (germline): DFQATT, SNEGSKA (reference sequence). The sequence derives from a man aged 25-45 years who received the YFV17D yellow fever vaccine. The chain joins TRBV20-1 to TRBJ2-3, with D possibly TRBD2 on 6 matching bases. The input for sequencing was PBMCs, taken 15 days after the yellow fever booster vaccination. The CDR3 here is CSARVADSTDTQYF. CDR3 coding DNA: TGCAGTGCTAGAGTAGCGGACAGCACAGATACGCAGTATTTT.